Here is one T cell receptor (beta chain) with its context. Its antigen is unknown. In total, more than 500 healthy bone marrow donors made up the cohort. Cohort members were all nominally healthy when sampled, although unrecorded immune exposures were likely present. The donor tested CMV seronegative, placing the donor among the 350 to 400 seronegative members of the cohort. A peripheral blood sample was collected from each donor, and TCR beta sequencing was performed on peripheral blood mononuclear cells. The Qiagen DNeasy Blood Extraction Kit was used to extract genomic DNA from the blood cell samples. The data originate from a study of cytomegalovirus exposure and HLA in healthy donors (dated 2017 in TCRdb). Background on the whole study: According to an earlier analysis of several hundred of the donors, roughly 180 million T cells yielded 90 million to 140 million unique TCR beta sequences and approximately 280 Gb of sequence data. Class I and class II HLA loci were covered by the typing at four-digit resolution. Donor age, sex, ethnicity and CMV serostatus were compiled together with the repertoire data. Of the approximately 400 genotyped donors, around 81% fell in the genetic ancestry cluster associated with self-reported Caucasian donors. Rather than drawing on any new phenotypic data, the later analysis identified candidate immune exposures from TCR beta sequences and the way those sequences occurred across donors. Besides the first cohort of under 700 subjects, a separate validation cohort made up of 95 to 150 different subjects was used. Typing coverage varied by locus: roughly 629-640 donors for A, B, C, DRB1 and DQB1; around 560 for DQA1; nearly 610 for DPA1; around 450 for DPB1. An early release covering 500 to 750 HLA-typed donors comprised approximately 300 gigabases of sequencing data and 85 million or so unique TCR sequences. An earlier analysis of 587 of the donors used high-throughput TCR beta sequencing to judge whether each TCR beta V gene segment behaved as functional or pseudogenic. Four or five DR-DQ haplotypes were treated as single units for association and clustering because of strong linkage in the cohort. All discovery cohort repertoires had been generated on a single sequencing platform. Among roughly 370 genotyped donors of the cohort, an average of approximately 250,000 unique TCR beta nucleotide sequences were sequenced per donor, approximately 20% of them non-productive. The study aimed to test whether cataloging public T cell receptors could reveal signatures of past pathogen exposure. To study patterns of TCR occurrence, a later analysis re-analyzed previously published TCR beta repertoires from 550 to 800 donors and added high-resolution HLA genotyping. Genome-wide SNP genotypes for about 60% of the roughly 670 donors were used in a later genetic analysis, which treated that subset as a discovery cohort. Using immunosequencing, the study profiled T cell repertoires from about 650 subjects and related those repertoires to cytomegalovirus serostatus. To predict cytomegalovirus infection status, the study combined high-throughput TCR immunosequencing, statistical association of individual TCRs with disease status, and machine learning.

Ends trimmed: V by 8 bases, J by 0 bases; bases unmatched to a gene: 12. CDR1 and CDR2 were assigned from the germline V gene (reference sequence) as LNHNV and YYDKDF. Spanning cysteine to phenylalanine, the CDR3 consists of 18 amino acids. Only the CDR3 portion is preserved as DNA: 54 bases, with reading frame beginning at the first base. Summary of the overall study and its limitations: In a later analysis, around 17,000 TCR beta sequences were associated with specific HLA alleles at a false discovery rate of 0.05. Because HLA typing was missing for some donors at each locus, association tests included only the typed subset. A few of the identified cytomegalovirus-associated TCR beta chains were confirmed in vitro to be specific for cytomegalovirus antigens. In an earlier analysis of 587 of the donors, most TCR beta V segments appeared in productive rearrangements about 87% or about 30% of the time, broadly matching IMGT annotations. Some IMGT-functional V segments, including TRBV6-2 and TRBV6-3, could not be told apart with the 87-base-pair reads, so those segments were excluded. A further reported finding was that TCR beta sequences accurately predicted the HLA-A and HLA-B alleles for most subjects in the first cohort. According to a later analysis, most CMV-associated TCR beta chains appeared to be HLA-restricted, and the HLA associations seemed to be driven largely by CMV exposure. Roughly uniform sequencing depth across donors was assumed in presence/absence analyses, although this assumption may not hold. Most TCR sequences were observed very rarely across donors, whereas some public TCRs were present in many individuals. Correlated functional status among segregating V segments might reflect linkage disequilibrium, but an unknown experimental factor could not be ruled out. Only TCR beta chains were sequenced in this cohort, and the absence of alpha or paired-chain data limited detectable features. The earlier analysis of almost 600 of the donors excluded 15 to 20 rarely observed V segments, including chromosome 9 orphons, because counts were too low. It was suggested by the authors that the approach could potentially be generalized to other disease states and immunological phenotypes. V-gene and J-gene trimming of TCR beta chains was associated with a missense DCLRE1C variant in a later genetic analysis, and the association was replicated in an independent cohort. A later analysis reported that several top co-occurrence clusters appeared linked to parvovirus B19, influenza, CMV and Epstein-Barr virus. A total of fewer than 200 TCR beta chains were listed by the study as associated with cytomegalovirus. For the cohort, immune exposure information was limited to CMV serostatus. In a later analysis, the rate of TCR association differed among HLA loci, with DRB1 alleles having the most associated TCRs and HLA-C alleles having the fewest. A later analysis found that HLA-associated TCR beta chains were more clonally expanded and had lower generation probabilities than equally common non-associated chains. In both the original and validation cohorts, the classifier was reported to diagnose cytomegalovirus status with high specificity and sensitivity. Strong co-occurrence of HLA alleles, especially DR and DQ, made assigning TCR associations to individual alleles difficult. A cluster of highly shared sequence variants was judged likely to represent a technical artifact of the sequencing pipeline. According to a later genetic analysis, donors in an Asian-associated ancestry cluster had fewer N-insertions in productive TCRs than the approximately 670-donor mean.

The library was obtained by the immunoSEQ multiplex PCR assay. A mixture of 60 forward primers for TCR Vbeta segments and 13 reverse primers for TCR Jbeta segments was used in the multiplex PCR. The CDR3 region of rearranged TCR beta genes was amplified from genomic DNA by a multiplex PCR assay. The amplified TCR beta libraries were sequenced on the Illumina HiSeq System as 87-base-pair reads. Concerning the study's data processing: In a later analysis, tens of millions of unique TCR beta chains were counted across the 690 or so repertoires, and roughly 11 million of these chains were shared by at least two donors. Raw reads were error-corrected and collapsed into unique sequences by a nearest-neighbor algorithm in which closely related sequences were merged to remove PCR and sequencing errors. V, D and J gene segments were assigned by aligning CDR3 sequences to IMGT reference sequences. Each retained sequence needed at least a six-nucleotide match to both a V gene segment and a J gene segment. Rearrangements were classified as productive when the CDR3 lacked stop codons and remained in frame with V and J, and all other rearrangements were classified as non-productive. CDR3 was defined according to IMGT convention as the region running from the second conserved V-encoded cysteine to the conserved J-encoded phenylalanine. The earlier analysis of about 570 of the donors excluded any sequence lacking an unambiguous match to a single V gene segment. In an earlier analysis of almost 600 of the donors, a V segment was called functional when productive rearrangements were above 56.7%, and segregating when the standard deviation between donors exceeded 5%. A statistical classification framework was built to diagnose cytomegalovirus status from the catalog of TCR beta chain sequences. A later analysis assigned V and J genes by comparing TCR nucleotide sequences with IMGT/GENE-DB human TR gene sequences. The TCRdist pipeline was used in a later analysis to assign CDR3 sequences and most-parsimonious VDJ recombination scenarios. A later analysis defined each TCR beta chain by its CDR3 amino acid sequence plus V-gene family, and excluded reads lacking a unique V-gene family. As a way to deal with suspected cross-contamination and a sequencing artifact, a later analysis dropped 450 to 600 nucleotide sequences that were highly shared and had low generation probability. For each public chain, a later analysis derived a clonal expansion index from normalized ranks of inferred template counts within each repertoire. In a later analysis, generation probabilities were computed using a VDJ recombination model fitted to out-of-frame rearrangements, and the results were checked against IGoR. In a later analysis, hypergeometric tests were used to score TCR-TCR, TCR-HLA and TCR-CMV co-occurrence, with a repertoire-size bias correction applied to TCR pairs. To estimate false discovery rates, a later analysis permuted the HLA or CMV assignments 20 times. A later analysis grouped co-occurring TCRs with DBSCAN, adding TCRdist sequence similarity when clustering within HLA-allele-positive subsets. Repertoires with fewer than 30,000 or more than 120,000 public chains were left out of co-occurrence clustering, as were four to six repertoires with anomalous nucleotide sharing. Sourced from immuneACCESS, this table was stored by TCRdb with only in-frame sequences that have V and J called. A share of the clones is absent; for the studies checked, an unresolved V gene accounts for under half, and the remainder has no known explanation. Clone size and the V and J calls come from that table; the DNA yielded D and trimming. For this sample, the table gives just over 150,000 clones. Of the sample, about 1.2% is held by the ten largest clones.

The sequence joins TRBV15 to TRBJ2-6; TRBD2 agrees with 8 junctional bases. Sequences were obtained from PBMCs. The sequence derives from a woman aged 55-70 years in good health and CMV-seronegative. The nucleotide sequence is TGTGCCACCGACCGGGGGGGAAGCTGGGGCTCTGGGGCCAACGTCCTGACTTTC. It encodes CATDRGGSWGSGANVLTF. Joined to the reference TRBV15 and TRBJ2-6 proteins, this CDR3 gives the full variable domain: DAMVIQNPRYQVTQFGKPVTLSCSQTLNHNVMYWYQQKSSQAPKLLFHYYDKDFNNEADTPDNFQSRRPNTSFCFLDIRSPGLGDTAMYLCATDRGGSWGSGANVLTFGAGSRLTVL.